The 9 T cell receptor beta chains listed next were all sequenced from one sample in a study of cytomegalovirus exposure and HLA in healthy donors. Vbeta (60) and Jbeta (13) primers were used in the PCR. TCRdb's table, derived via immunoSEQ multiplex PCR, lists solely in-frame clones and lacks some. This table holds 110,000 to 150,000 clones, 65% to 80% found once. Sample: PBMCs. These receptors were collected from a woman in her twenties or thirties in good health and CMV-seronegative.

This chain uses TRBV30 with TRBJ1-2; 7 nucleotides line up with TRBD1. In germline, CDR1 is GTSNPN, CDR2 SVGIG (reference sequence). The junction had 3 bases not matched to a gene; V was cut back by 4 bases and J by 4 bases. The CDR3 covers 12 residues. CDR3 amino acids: CAWTRGSYGYTF. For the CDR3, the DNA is TGTGCCTGGACCAGGGGGAGCTATGGCTACACCTTC. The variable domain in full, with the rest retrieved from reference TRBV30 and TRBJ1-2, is SQTIHQWPATLVQPVGSPLSLECTVEGTSNPNLYWYRQAAGRGLQLLFYSVGIGQISSEVPQNLSASRPQDRQFILSSKKLLLSDSGFYLCAWTRGSYGYTFGSGTRLTVV.

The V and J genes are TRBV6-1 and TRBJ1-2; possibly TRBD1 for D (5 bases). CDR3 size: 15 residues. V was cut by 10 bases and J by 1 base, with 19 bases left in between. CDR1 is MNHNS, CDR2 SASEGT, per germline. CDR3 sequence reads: CATSPGGMLNYGYTF. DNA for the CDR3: TGTGCCACCTCACCGGGGGGGATGCTTAACTATGGCTACACCTTC.

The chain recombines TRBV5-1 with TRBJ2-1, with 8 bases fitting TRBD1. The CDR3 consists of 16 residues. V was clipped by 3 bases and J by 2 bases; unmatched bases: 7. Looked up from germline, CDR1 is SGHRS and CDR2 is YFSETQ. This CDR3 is CASSYPGQGTYNEQFF. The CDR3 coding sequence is TGCGCCAGCAGCTACCCCGGACAGGGAACCTACAATGAGCAGTTCTTC.

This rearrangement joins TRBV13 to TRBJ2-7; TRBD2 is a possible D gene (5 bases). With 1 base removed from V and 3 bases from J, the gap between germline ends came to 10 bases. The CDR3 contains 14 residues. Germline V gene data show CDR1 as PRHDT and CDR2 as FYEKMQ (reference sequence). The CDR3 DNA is TGTGCCAGCAGCTTAGTCAACGGGAACTACGAGCAGTACTTC. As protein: CASSLVNGNYEQYF.

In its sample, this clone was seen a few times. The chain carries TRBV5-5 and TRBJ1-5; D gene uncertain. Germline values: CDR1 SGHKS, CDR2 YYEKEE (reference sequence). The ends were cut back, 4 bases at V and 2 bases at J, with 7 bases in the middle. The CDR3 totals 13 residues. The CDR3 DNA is TGTGCCAGCAGCCTCCCGGGCAATCAGCCCCAGCATTTT. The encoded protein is CASSLPGNQPQHF.

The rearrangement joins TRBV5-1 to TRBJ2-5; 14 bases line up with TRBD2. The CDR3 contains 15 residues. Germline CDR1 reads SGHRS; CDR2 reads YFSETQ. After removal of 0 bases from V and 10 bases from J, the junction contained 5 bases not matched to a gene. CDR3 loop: CASSLDGTSGGNQYF. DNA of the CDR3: TGCGCCAGCAGCTTGGACGGGACTAGCGGGGGTAACCAGTACTTC.

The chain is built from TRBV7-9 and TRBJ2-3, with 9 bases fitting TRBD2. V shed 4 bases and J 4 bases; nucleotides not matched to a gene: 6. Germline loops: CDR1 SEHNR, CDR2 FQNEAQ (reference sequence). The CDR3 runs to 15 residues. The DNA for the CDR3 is TGTGCCAGCAGCTCAAATAGCGGGAGTGCAGATACGCAGTATTTT. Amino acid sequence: CASSSNSGSADTQYF.

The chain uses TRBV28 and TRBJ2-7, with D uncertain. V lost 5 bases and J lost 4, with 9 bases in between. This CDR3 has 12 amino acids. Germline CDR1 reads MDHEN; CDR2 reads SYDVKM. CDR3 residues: CASSTTKYEQYF. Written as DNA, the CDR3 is TGTGCCAGCAGTACTACAAAGTACGAGCAGTACTTC.

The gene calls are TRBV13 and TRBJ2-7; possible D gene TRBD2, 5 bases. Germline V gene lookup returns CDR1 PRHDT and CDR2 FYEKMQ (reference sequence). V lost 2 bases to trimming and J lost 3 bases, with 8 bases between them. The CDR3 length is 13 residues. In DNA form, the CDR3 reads TGTGCCAGCAGCTTAAGCGGTTACTACGAGCAGTACGTC. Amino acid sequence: CASSLSGYYEQYV.